This TCR beta chain comes out of a study of T cell clonality in common variable immunodeficiency. Repertoires were generated with immunoSEQ multiplex PCR, while TCRdb's copy carries only in-frame clones and drops some. There are about 21,000 clones in the sample, none observed a single time. Study-wide results and limits: CVID subjects shared fewer TCRbeta clones than healthy controls did. TCRbeta clonality was increased in CVID versus healthy controls. Fewer deletions and N-nucleotide insertions were reportedly seen in common variable immunodeficiency TCR beta sequences. Links between repertoire features and CVID complications were heterogeneity-limited.

CVID subjects were neither ill nor on immunomodulatory or immunosuppressive medication at sampling. The CDR3 length is 17 residues. Trimming left V 4 bases short and J 3 bases short, with 22 bases between. Per the germline V gene, CDR1 is DFQATT and CDR2 is SNEGSKA (reference sequence). This clone showed up many times. Its antigen is currently unknown. With the read ending 3 residues before the CDR3 end, the germline J gene is used to fill in that end. This sequence joins TRBV20-1 and TRBJ2-4, with a tentative D call TRBD1 (5 bases). The clonotype comes from a human donor with common variable immunodeficiency. The material sequenced was peripheral blood mononuclear cells. The CDR3 here is CSAIPTPDQGFKNIQYF. Incomplete CDR3 DNA: TGCAGTGCTATCCCCACCCCCGACCAGGGATTCAAAAACATT.